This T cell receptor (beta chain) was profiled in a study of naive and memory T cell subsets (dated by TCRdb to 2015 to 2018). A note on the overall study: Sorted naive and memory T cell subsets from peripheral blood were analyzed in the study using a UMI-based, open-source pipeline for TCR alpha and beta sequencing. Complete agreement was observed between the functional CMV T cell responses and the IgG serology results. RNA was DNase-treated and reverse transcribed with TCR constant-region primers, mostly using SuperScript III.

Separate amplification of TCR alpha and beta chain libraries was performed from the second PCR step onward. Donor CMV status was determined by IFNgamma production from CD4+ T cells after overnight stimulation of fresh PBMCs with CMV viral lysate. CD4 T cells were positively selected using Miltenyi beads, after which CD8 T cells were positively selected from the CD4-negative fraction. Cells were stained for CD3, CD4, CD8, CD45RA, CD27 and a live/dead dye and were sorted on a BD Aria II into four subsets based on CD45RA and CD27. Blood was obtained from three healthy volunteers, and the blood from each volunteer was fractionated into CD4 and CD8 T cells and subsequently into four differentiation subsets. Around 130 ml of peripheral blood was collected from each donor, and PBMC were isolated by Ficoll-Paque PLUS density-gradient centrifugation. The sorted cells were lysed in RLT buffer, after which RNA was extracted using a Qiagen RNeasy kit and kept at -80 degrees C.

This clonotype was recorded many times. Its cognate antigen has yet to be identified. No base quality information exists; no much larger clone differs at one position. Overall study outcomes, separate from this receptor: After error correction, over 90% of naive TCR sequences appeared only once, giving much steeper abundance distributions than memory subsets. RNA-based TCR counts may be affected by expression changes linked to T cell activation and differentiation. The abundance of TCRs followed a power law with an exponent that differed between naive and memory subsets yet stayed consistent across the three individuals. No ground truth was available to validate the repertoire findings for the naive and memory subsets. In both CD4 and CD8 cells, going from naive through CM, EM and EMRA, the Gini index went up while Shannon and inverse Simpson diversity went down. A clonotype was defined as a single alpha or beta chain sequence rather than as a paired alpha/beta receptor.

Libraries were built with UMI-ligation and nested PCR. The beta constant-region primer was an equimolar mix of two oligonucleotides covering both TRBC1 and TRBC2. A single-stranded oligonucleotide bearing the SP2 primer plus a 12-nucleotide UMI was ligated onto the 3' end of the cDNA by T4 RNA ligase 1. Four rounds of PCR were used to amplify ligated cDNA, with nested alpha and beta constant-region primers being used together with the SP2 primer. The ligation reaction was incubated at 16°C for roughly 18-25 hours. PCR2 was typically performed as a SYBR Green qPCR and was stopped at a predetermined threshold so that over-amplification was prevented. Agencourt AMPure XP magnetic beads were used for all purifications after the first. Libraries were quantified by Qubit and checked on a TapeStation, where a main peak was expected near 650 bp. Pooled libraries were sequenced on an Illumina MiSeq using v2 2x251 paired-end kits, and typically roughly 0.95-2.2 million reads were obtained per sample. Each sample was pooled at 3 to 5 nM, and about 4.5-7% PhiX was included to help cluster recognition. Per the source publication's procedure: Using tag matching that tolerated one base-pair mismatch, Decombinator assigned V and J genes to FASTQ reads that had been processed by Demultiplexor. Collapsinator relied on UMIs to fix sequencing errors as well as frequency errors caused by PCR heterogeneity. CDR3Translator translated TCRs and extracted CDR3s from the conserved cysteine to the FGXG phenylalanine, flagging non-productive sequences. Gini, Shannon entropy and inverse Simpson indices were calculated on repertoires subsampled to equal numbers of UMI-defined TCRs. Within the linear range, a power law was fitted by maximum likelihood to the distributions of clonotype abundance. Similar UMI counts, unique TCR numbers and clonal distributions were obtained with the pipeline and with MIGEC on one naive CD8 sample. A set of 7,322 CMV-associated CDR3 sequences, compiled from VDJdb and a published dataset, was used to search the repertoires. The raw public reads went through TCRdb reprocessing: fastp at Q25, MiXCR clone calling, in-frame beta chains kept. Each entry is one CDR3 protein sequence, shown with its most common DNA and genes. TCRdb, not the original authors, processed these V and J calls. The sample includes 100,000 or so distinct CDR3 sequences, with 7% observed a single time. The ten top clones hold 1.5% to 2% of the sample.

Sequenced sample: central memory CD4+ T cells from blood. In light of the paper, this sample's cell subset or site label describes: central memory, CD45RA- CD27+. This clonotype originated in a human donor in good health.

CDR3 region: CASSSGRDSLNNEQFF. The DNA sequence is as follows: TGTGCCAGCAGCTCAGGCAGGGACAGCCTAAACAATGAGCAGTTCTTC. This sequence uses TRBV7-7 and TRBJ2-1; 7 bases in the junction line up with TRBD1. From its cysteine to its phenylalanine, the CDR3 spans 16 amino acids. CDR3 DNA only is kept here, 48 bases in frame from base 1. Germline trimming amounts to 4 bases on V and 5 bases on J, with 11 as the count of junction bases outside the gene matches. The germline V gene encodes CDR1 SSHAT and CDR2 FNYEAQ (reference sequence).